The present entry profiles one T cell receptor (beta chain) with its context. TCRdb's table, derived via immunoSEQ multiplex PCR, lists solely in-frame clones and lacks some. Of 35,000 to 45,000 clones in the sample, about 88% are singletons; the top ten hold around 25%. The data were taken from a study of PD-L1 blockade in urothelial cancer. In germline, CDR1 is SGHTA, CDR2 FQGNSA. This CDR3 contains 15 residues. The J segment lost 7 bases and the V segment lost 7 bases, leaving 14 bases of the junction unmatched. Regarding time point: pretreatment peripheral blood. The chain is built from TRBV7-2 and TRBJ1-1; 8 bases agree with TRBD1. This clonotype originated in a donor aged 40 or older with urothelial cancer. The sample consisted of PBMCs, taken around atezolizumab (anti-PD-L1) treatment. The CDR3 spells CASTSIQGALGEAFF. The CDR3 DNA sequence: TGTGCCAGCACCTCAATTCAGGGGGCTTTGGGTGAAGCTTTCTTT. Full variable domain (missing parts from reference TRBV7-2 and TRBJ1-1): GAGVSQSPSNKVTEKGKDVELRCDPISGHTALYWYRQSLGQGLEFLIYFQGNSAPDKSGLPSDRFSAERTGGSVSTLTIQRTQQEDSAVYLCASTSIQGALGEAFFGQGTRLTVV.